Each of the 15 T cell receptor beta chains below was sequenced from the same sample in a study of high-grade serous ovarian cancer treatment subgroups. Tumor tissue was taken before any definitive surgery or chemotherapy was given. Method: immunoSEQ multiplex PCR; TCRdb's copy keeps in-frame clones and lacks some. The sample records 1,200 or so clones, about two thirds being singletons. The source material was tumor tissue. These receptor sequences come from a human donor with high-grade serous ovarian cancer.

The V gene is TRBV7-2, the J gene TRBJ1-5; D may be TRBD1 (5 bases). Germline V gene data show CDR1 as SGHTA and CDR2 as FQGNSA. The CDR3 contains 17 residues. V was pared by 0 bases and J by 1 base, with 13 bases between. This CDR3 is CASSLADQGSSNQPQHF. The CDR3 DNA reads TGTGCCAGCAGCTTAGCAGATCAGGGTTCCAGCAATCAGCCCCAGCATTTT. Full variable domain (rest looked up from reference TRBV7-2 and TRBJ1-5): GAGVSQSPSNKVTEKGKDVELRCDPISGHTALYWYRQSLGQGLEFLIYFQGNSAPDKSGLPSDRFSAERTGGSVSTLTIQRTQQEDSAVYLCASSLADQGSSNQPQHFGDGTRLSIL.

The chain recombines TRBV6-1 with TRBJ1-5; unclear D gene. The CDR3 extends over 15 amino acids. V lost 3 bases, J lost 4 bases, and 13 bases lay in between. Germline CDR1 MNHNS, CDR2 SASEGT. In DNA, the CDR3 is TGTGCCAGCAGTGACCCGGTGGCAGCAAATCAGCCCCAGCATTTT. It encodes CASSDPVAANQPQHF.

The V and J genes are TRBV19 and TRBJ2-2; D is unresolved. CDR3 length: 13 amino acids. Germline V gives CDR1 LNHDA, CDR2 SQIVND (reference sequence). Trimming left V 7 bases short and J 0 bases short, with 6 bases between. This chain's CDR3 is CASTGPNTGELFF. CDR3 bases: TGTGCCAGTACTGGCCCGAACACCGGGGAGCTGTTTTTT.

The gene calls are TRBV11-3 and TRBJ2-5; 9 positions agree with TRBD2. The CDR3 runs to 18 residues. CDR1 and CDR2 (germline): SGHNT, YENEEA. V lost 5 bases to trimming and J lost 0 bases; unmatched junction nucleotides: 13. The CDR3: CASSQRRGGGVYQETQYF. CDR3 nucleotides: TGTGCCAGCAGCCAAAGGCGGGGGGGCGGGGTGTACCAAGAGACCCAGTACTTC.

The V call is TRBV14, the J call TRBJ2-7; D might be TRBD1 (5 bases). The CDR3 totals 12 residues. Trimming cost V 1 base and J 7 bases, with 8 bases left between them. CDR1 is SGHDN, CDR2 FVKESK, per germline. CDR3 in amino acids: CASSQGGWEQYF. The CDR3 DNA sequence: TGTGCCAGCAGCCAAGGGGGCTGGGAGCAGTACTTC.

V usage is TRBV29-1 and J usage is TRBJ1-4; D call uncertain. Trimming cost V 1 base and J 8 bases, with 17 bases left between them. Germline V CDR1 and CDR2: SQVTM, ANQGSEA. This CDR3 has 15 amino acids. Written as DNA, the CDR3 is TGCAGCGTTGAAGTAGAGGGTTTATTAGAGGAAAAACTGTTTTTT. Its translation: CSVEVEGLLEEKLFF.

The genes are TRBV12-1 and TRBJ2-1; the table's D gene call, TRBD2, was not cross checked with the DNA. TRBV12-1 is a recognized pseudogene. The CDR3 loop spans 8 amino acids. CDR3: CASSLPFF. CDR3 DNA: TGTGCCAGCAGCCTCCCCTTCTTC.

The V call is TRBV7-9, the J call TRBJ2-7, with 7 bases aligning to TRBD1. V shed 5 bases and J 4 bases; nucleotides not matched to a gene: 2. This CDR3 region has 12 residues. CDR1 and CDR2 from the germline V gene are SEHNR and FQNEAQ (reference sequence). As DNA, the CDR3 is TGTGCCAGCAGCACAGGGGTATACGAGCAGTACTTC. Its protein is CASSTGVYEQYF.

V and J are TRBV9 and TRBJ1-5; D ambiguous. This CDR3 contains 13 residues. V lost 2 bases to trimming and J lost 3 bases, with 6 bases between them. The germline V gene has CDR1 SGDLS and CDR2 YYNGEE. CDR3 loop: CASSVDNNQPQHF. CDR3 bases: TGTGCCAGCAGCGTTGACAACAATCAGCCCCAGCATTTT. The full variable domain, with the rest looked up from reference TRBV9 and TRBJ1-5, is DSGVTQTPKHLITATGQRVTLRCSPRSGDLSVYWYQQSLDQGLQFLIQYYNGEERAKGNILERFSAQQFPDLHSELNLSSLELGDSALYFCASSVDNNQPQHFGDGTRLSIL.

This clone was recorded only once. This chain links TRBV28 with TRBJ2-1; 9 bases align to TRBD1. Germline-derived CDR1 and CDR2 are MDHEN and SYDVKM. This CDR3 has 14 residues. V gave up 8 bases and J gave up 5 bases; unmatched junction bases: 7. The CDR3 sequence: CASSVTGGNNEQFF. DNA for the CDR3: TGTGCCAGCTCTGTGACAGGGGGGAACAATGAGCAGTTCTTC.

This chain connects TRBV27 to TRBJ2-5; 9 bases match TRBD1. This CDR3 contains 15 residues. Trimming cost V 6 bases and J 5 bases; bases outside gene matches: 10. CDR1 is MNHEY, CDR2 SMNVEV, per germline (reference sequence). CDR3 region: CASSRIQGAGETQYF. The CDR3 DNA reads TGTGCCAGCAGCCGAATACAGGGGGCCGGCGAGACCCAGTACTTC.

The rearrangement uses TRBV30 and TRBJ2-1; 8 bases align to TRBD1. V shed 2 bases and J 3 bases; nucleotides not matched to a gene: 3. The V gene's germline CDR1 is GTSNPN and CDR2 SVGIG (reference sequence). The CDR3 extends over 14 amino acids. CDR3 sequence reads: CAWSSDRGYNEQFF. Written as DNA, the CDR3 is TGTGCCTGGAGTAGTGACAGGGGCTACAATGAGCAGTTCTTC.

The chain couples TRBV30 to TRBJ2-7, with D perhaps given as TRBD1 or TRBD2 (6 bases each). V lost 1 base to trimming and J lost 1 base, with 11 bases between them. Per germline, CDR1 GTSNPN and CDR2 SVGIG (reference sequence). CDR3 length equals 14 residues. The chain's CDR3 is CAWSEGGQSYEQYF. The CDR3 DNA reads TGTGCCTGGAGTGAGGGGGGTCAGTCCTACGAGCAGTACTTC.

This clone is termed large. V gene TRBV19 combines with J gene TRBJ1-1; TRBD1 matches at 7 bases. The V gene's germline CDR1 is LNHDA and CDR2 SQIVND (reference sequence). The CDR3 has 13 amino acids. The junction had 3 bases not matched to a gene; V was cut back by 3 bases and J by 5 bases. CDR3 amino acids: CASSIGTATEAFF. The CDR3 DNA reads as TGTGCCAGTAGTATTGGGACAGCGACTGAAGCTTTCTTT.

This chain links TRBV29-1 with TRBJ2-3, with D unresolved. V dropped 1 base and J dropped 2 bases, with 10 bases sitting between them. The CDR3 consists of 14 residues. CDR1 and CDR2 (germline): SQVTM, ANQGSEA. The CDR3 nucleotides are TGCAGCGTTGAAGGGCCTTTTCTCACAGATACGCAGTATTTT. Translated, it gives CSVEGPFLTDTQYF.